This paragraph covers one T cell receptor (beta chain) sequence. Its specificity is unknown. The CDR3 has 17 residues. Germline CDR1 reads MNHNY; CDR2 reads SVGAGI (reference sequence). With V trimmed by 5 bases and J by 3 bases, 13 bases remained unmatched. The source of the sample is a study of T cell responses to AZD1222 COVID-19 vaccine. Generated by immunoSEQ multiplex PCR, the TCRdb table keeps only in-frame clones and is missing some. The sample holds more than 130,000 clones, 90% seen once. Study-wide points: The peak T cell response came first, and repertoires were sampled only after it.

This sample comprised peripheral blood, obtained on day 0 of AZD1222 vaccination. The source is an adult in good health. The genes are TRBV6-6 and TRBJ1-5; the match to TRBD1 covers 7 bases. For the CDR3, the DNA is TGTGCCAGCAGTCCTGCGGGAGGGCAGGGGGACAATCAGCCCCAGCATTTT. Amino acid sequence: CASSPAGGQGDNQPQHF.